The present T cell receptor (beta chain) was sequenced within a study of tumor-infiltrating lymphocytes in primary liver carcinoma (dated by TCRdb to about 2017). As for the study more broadly: Hepatocellular carcinoma (four) or combined HCC and intrahepatic cholangiocarcinoma (one) was present in the five patients, who were three men and two women aged 30 to 69 years. A total of some 35 specimens from 5 patients went through TCRbeta repertoire sequencing, namely 25 tumor regions, 5 adjacent noncancerous liver tissues and 5 peripheral blood samples. Reproducibility between technical replicate repertoires was high, with correlation coefficients above 0.95 and mean shared-clone rates about 0.89. Tumors of the five patients were stage T1-T3 N0M0 with maximum diameters of roughly 4.2 to 11 cm. Each sample produced roughly 3.5 to 8 million productive TCRbeta reads, and read depth showed no significant difference between tissue types. TCRbeta repertoire sequencing, expression microarrays and whole-exome sequencing were combined in the study across five regions of each liver tumor, with adjacent normal tissue and blood also included. The research as a whole found: Because only the TCR beta chain was sequenced and unpaired alpha chains were not captured, true repertoire diversity is likely underestimated. Consistent with antigen-driven expansion, pairs of tumor regions showed higher repertoire overlap (mean about 36%) than either tumor-adjacent pairs (about 17%) or tumor-blood pairs (roughly 15%). The top 250 clones made up a significantly larger repertoire fraction in tumors than in blood (p = 0.039). Bulk unsorted samples precluded comparing CD4+ and CD8+ T cell repertoires. With just a handful of patients in the study, the authors point out that the findings should be validated in a larger study.

Without any cell sorting, total RNA and DNA were extracted together from roughly 21-30 mg of bulk tissue using the AllPrep DNA/RNA mini kit. Between late 2015 and March 2016, 4 to 6 patients in China with histopathologically diagnosed primary liver carcinoma had surgical resection. At the time of sampling, the patients were treatment-naive and had chronic HBV infection. Fresh tumor and adjacent tissue pieces were bisected; one half was stored in RNAlater at -80°C, the other sent for histology. Using a constant-region primer and ProtoScript II reverse transcriptase, TCRbeta-specific cDNA was reverse-transcribed from 500 ng total RNA. The TCRbeta libraries were prepared through three rounds of nested multiplex PCR following a slightly modified ARM-PCR procedure. Sample barcodes and Illumina adapters were added in a final 25-cycle PCR with Deep VentR polymerase. Amplicons of 200-500 bp were gel-purified with a QIAquick gel extraction kit before sequencing. The TCRbeta amplicons were sequenced with 250-bp paired-end reads on an Illumina HiSeq 2500. The original methods were these. Quality trimming of reads was performed with Trimmomatic v0.33, and paired reads were merged with FLASH v1.2.11 so that full CDR3 sequences could be recovered. V, D and J germline segments were assigned to the rearranged TCRbeta sequences using MiGEC v1.2.1b. Clonotype statistics, along with Shannon-Wiener diversity indices, were calculated using VDJtools v1.0.0. Except for diversity analysis, only each sample's 250 most abundant clonotypes were used in subsequent analyses to reduce sampling bias. TCRdb reran the public reads through fastp at Q25 and MiXCR, keeping productive beta chains. Each CDR3 protein appears once, grouped with its most common genes and DNA. The V and J calls follow TCRdb's processing rather than the paper's. The sample profile shows some 95,000 distinct CDR3 sequences; just over 65% of them were found once. 25% to 35% of the sample comes from the top ten.

As to this clonotype: Its specific antigen is unknown. One base away there is no much larger clone; base qualities are not given.

The sample consisted of tumor-adjacent normal liver tissue. This TCR came from a man in his forties with primary liver carcinoma and hepatitis B virus infection.

The DNA is as follows: TGTGCCAGCAGCTTAGAAGTGGGATTTGAGCAGTTCTTC. It translates as CASSLEVGFEQFF. In this chain, TRBV11-2 is recombined with TRBJ2-1, with an unclear D gene assignment. The trim is 0 bases for V and 9 bases for J, with a gap of 9 bases between the germline ends. CDR3 length: 13 amino acids, cysteine to phenylalanine. CDR3 DNA only is kept here, 39 bases in frame from base 1. Via the germline V gene, CDR1 is SGHAT and CDR2 FQNNGV.